Below, 32 T cell receptor beta chains from the same sample are listed, as sequenced in a study of cytomegalovirus exposure and HLA in healthy donors. The primer mix had 60 Vbeta and 13 Jbeta primers. Sequenced by immunoSEQ multiplex PCR; TCRdb stores in-frame clones only, minus some. This sample has some 190,000 clones, with about 69% found just once. The sample consisted of PBMCs. All receptors come from a man aged 25 to 45 in good health and CMV-seropositive.

The rearrangement joins TRBV5-6 to TRBJ2-3; 10 nucleotides line up with TRBD2. J lost 1 base, V lost 4 bases, and 3 bases had no gene match. The germline V gene encodes CDR1 SGHDT and CDR2 YYEEEE. This CDR3 contains 15 residues. This CDR3 is CASSLTSGGTDTQYF. The CDR3 bases are TGTGCCAGCAGCCTCACTAGCGGGGGCACAGATACGCAGTATTTT. Based on the CDR3 plus reference TRBV5-6 and TRBJ2-3, the full variable domain is DAGVTQSPTHLIKTRGQQVTLRCSPKSGHDTVSWYQQALGQGPQFIFQYYEEEERQRGNFPDRFSGHQFPNYSSELNVNALLLGDSALYLCASSLTSGGTDTQYFGPGTRLTVL.

The V and J genes are TRBV27 and TRBJ1-6, with D unresolved. Between the trimmed V and J ends, which lost 5 bases and 8 bases, there was a span of 10 bases. The CDR3 contains 13 residues. Per the germline V gene, CDR1 is MNHEY and CDR2 is SMNVEV (reference sequence). CDR3 DNA sequence: TGTGCCAGCAGTCCCCTTAATTATTCACCCCTCCACTTT. It encodes CASSPLNYSPLHF.

To note about this clone: A junction boundary mismatches the germline segment, possibly from a read error. The V gene is TRBV7-2, the J gene TRBJ2-1, with a possible D match to TRBD2 (5 bases). Germline V gene lookup returns CDR1 SGHTA and CDR2 FQGNSA. The CDR3 is 14 amino acids. CDR3 sequence reads: CASSLASRVNEQFF. CDR3 sequence (DNA): TGTGCCAGCAGTTTAGCTTCGAGGGTCAATGAGCAGTTCTTC.

This rearrangement joins TRBV5-6 to TRBJ2-5; the D gene is possibly TRBD1 (5 bases). CDR1 SGHDT and CDR2 YYEEEE come from the germline V gene. CDR3 length: 13 amino acids. Trimming stripped 0 bases from V and 4 bases from J, with 7 bases between. CDR3 sequence: CASSLGRVETQYF. CDR3 coding DNA: TGTGCCAGCAGCTTGGGCAGGGTAGAGACCCAGTACTTC. Filled out from reference TRBV5-6 and TRBJ2-5, the complete variable domain reads DAGVTQSPTHLIKTRGQQVTLRCSPKSGHDTVSWYQQALGQGPQFIFQYYEEEERQRGNFPDRFSGHQFPNYSSELNVNALLLGDSALYLCASSLGRVETQYFGPGTRLLVL.

This clone was detected only a few times. The chain uses TRBV7-2 and TRBJ1-4; 7 nucleotides line up with TRBD1. Trimming cost V 5 bases and J 3 bases; bases outside gene matches: 6. The CDR3 covers 15 residues. Per the germline V gene, CDR1 is SGHTA and CDR2 is FQGNSA. The CDR3 reads CASSTIQGPNEKLFF. CDR3 coding DNA: TGTGCCAGCAGCACGATACAGGGGCCTAATGAAAAACTGTTTTTT.

This clone was recorded only once. This chain connects TRBV4-2 to TRBJ2-7; 10 positions match TRBD2. The germline V gene has CDR1 LGHNA and CDR2 YNFKEQ. The CDR3 length is 15 residues. J lost 3 bases, V lost 4 bases, and 6 bases had no gene match. The CDR3 is CASSRGTSGVYEQYF. CDR3 sequence (DNA): TGTGCCAGCAGCCGAGGAACTAGCGGGGTCTACGAGCAGTACTTC.

The chain couples TRBV7-2 to TRBJ2-5; D is perhaps TRBD2 (6 bases). The CDR3 has 15 amino acids. From germline, CDR1 is SGHTA and CDR2 FQGNSA. Trimming cost V 2 bases and J 2 bases, with 12 bases left between them. CDR3 loop: CASSLYRAGQETQYF. DNA for the CDR3: TGTGCCAGCAGCTTATATAGGGCGGGGCAAGAGACCCAGTACTTC.

This clone appeared a few times. The chain carries TRBV28 and TRBJ2-7, with D maybe TRBD1 (6 bases). The V gene lost 7 bases and the J gene lost 3 bases, with 16 bases spanning the gap. Germline CDR1 MDHEN, CDR2 SYDVKM. The CDR3 spans 14 residues. CDR3 protein: CASTFTGSIYEQYF. The CDR3 nucleotides read TGTGCCAGCACATTCACAGGGTCGATCTACGAGCAGTACTTC.

The genes are TRBV18 and TRBJ1-2, with D possibly matching TRBD1 (5 bases). The germline V gene has CDR1 KGHSH and CDR2 LQKENI. V lost 6 bases and J 8 bases, leaving 16 bases between the germline ends. This CDR3 region has 13 residues. The CDR3 coding sequence is TGTGCCAGCTCGCAAGACAGAGCGTGGGGCTACACCTTC. As protein: CASSQDRAWGYTF.

The chain links TRBV5-1 to TRBJ1-3; D is undetermined. Germline V gene lookup returns CDR1 SGHRS and CDR2 YFSETQ. CDR3 length: 15 residues. Trimming took 1 base from V and 0 from J, leaving 8 bases between them. CDR3 sequence reads: CASSLRSPSGNTIYF. DNA for the CDR3: TGCGCCAGCAGCTTGAGGAGTCCCTCTGGAAACACCATATATTTT.

There are a few counts of this clone. The gene calls are TRBV18 and TRBJ1-2, with 11 bases that match TRBD1. The germline V gene has CDR1 KGHSH and CDR2 LQKENI. The CDR3 runs 15 residues. V dropped 3 bases and J dropped 3; count of bases not matched to a gene: 3. This CDR3 reads CASSPGTGGYYGYTF. The CDR3 bases are TGTGCCAGCTCACCCGGGACAGGGGGTTACTATGGCTACACCTTC.

This clone was counted a single time. V is TRBV15 and J is TRBJ1-2; TRBD1 matches 7 bases. Germline CDR1 is LNHNV and CDR2 is YYDKDF (reference sequence). This CDR3 spans 13 amino acids. V lost 4 bases to trimming and J lost 8 bases; unmatched junction nucleotides: 7. CDR3 coding DNA: TGTGCCACCAGCACCCGGACAGGAGGAGGCTACACCTTC. It codes for CATSTRTGGGYTF.

This clone was detected only a few times. The chain joins TRBV29-1 to TRBJ1-4, with TRBD1 identical over 7 bases. Losses at the gene ends were 7 bases for V and 7 bases for J; bases not matched to a gene: 12. Germline lookup yields CDR1 SQVTM and CDR2 ANQGSEA. The CDR3 sequence is 14 residues long. The CDR3 is CSGVIDRVGEKLFF. DNA of the CDR3: TGCAGCGGGGTTATTGACAGGGTTGGTGAAAAACTGTTTTTT. The full variable domain, completed using reference TRBV29-1 and TRBJ1-4, is SAVISQKPSRDICQRGTSLTIQCQVDSQVTMMFWYRQQPGQSLTLIATANQGSEATYESGFVIDKFPISRPNLTFSTLTVSNMSPEDSSIYLCSGVIDRVGEKLFFGSGTQLSVL.

V is TRBV11-2 and J is TRBJ2-1; possibly TRBD2 for D (5 bases). Germline V gene sequence: CDR1 SGHAT, CDR2 FQNNGV. This CDR3 contains 16 residues. V lost 4 bases, J lost 1 base, and 14 bases lay in between. CDR3 coding DNA: TGTGCCAGCAGCTCCAGACTGGACTTTTCCTACAATGAGCAGTTCTTC. This sequence encodes CASSSRLDFSYNEQFF.

The table lists this clone with a few counts. The CDR3 sequence is CASSVRTGSKETQYF. As DNA, the CDR3 is TGTGCCAGTAGTGTCCGGACAGGGTCTAAGGAGACCCAGTACTTC. This rearrangement joins TRBV19 to TRBJ2-5; the match to TRBD1 covers 8 bases. From germline, CDR1 is LNHDA and CDR2 SQIVND (reference sequence). The CDR3 covers 15 residues. V lost 5 bases to trimming and J lost 5 bases; unmatched junction nucleotides: 10.

V and J are TRBV7-9 and TRBJ1-4; TRBD1 matches 7 bases. V lost 4 bases to trimming and J lost 10 bases; unmatched junction nucleotides: 9. In germline, CDR1 is SEHNR, CDR2 FQNEAQ (reference sequence). The CDR3 extends over 14 amino acids. CDR3 sequence (DNA): TGTGCCAGCAGCTCGCGGACAGGAGCCTTAAAACTGTTTTTT. This codes for CASSSRTGALKLFF.

The chain combines TRBV29-1 with TRBJ2-7; 7 bases agree with TRBD1. V was pared by 3 bases and J by 2 bases, with 10 bases of the junction left unmatched. The CDR3 has 15 amino acids. Germline CDR1 SQVTM, CDR2 ANQGSEA. The CDR3 reads CSVDLPTGSTYEQYF. In nucleotides, the CDR3 is TGCAGCGTTGACCTCCCGACAGGGTCTACCTACGAGCAGTACTTC.

The chain joins TRBV7-9 to TRBJ2-3; TRBD2 matches at 8 bases. V lost 4 bases and J lost 4; bases outside the gene matches: 7. CDR1 and CDR2 from the germline V gene are SEHNR and FQNEAQ (reference sequence). The CDR3 is made up of 15 amino acids. CDR3 sequence (DNA): TGTGCCAGCAGCTCCCAACGGGGGGGCGCAGATACGCAGTATTTT. Amino acid sequence: CASSSQRGGADTQYF.

This rearrangement joins TRBV5-1 to TRBJ2-7, with D perhaps TRBD1 (6 bases). The V and J ends lost 4 bases and 5 bases respectively, with 19 bases between them. CDR3 length equals 15 residues. CDR1 SGHRS and CDR2 YFSETQ come from the germline V gene. CDR3 amino acids: CASSTRGTQGNEQYF. The CDR3 DNA sequence: TGCGCCAGCAGCACGAGGGGGACCCAGGGGAACGAGCAGTACTTC.

The chain joins TRBV7-8 to TRBJ1-4; TRBD1 agrees at 9 bases. The J segment lost 7 bases and the V segment lost 3 bases, leaving 6 bases of the junction unmatched. In germline, CDR1 is SGHVS, CDR2 FQNEAQ. The CDR3 length is 15 residues. The CDR3 reads CASSFYRGQSEKLFF. The CDR3 DNA reads TGTGCCAGCAGCTTCTACAGGGGGCAGAGTGAAAAACTGTTTTTT.

This clone occurred once. The V call is TRBV5-5, the J call TRBJ2-5; 7 nucleotides line up with TRBD1. CDR3 length: 16 residues. The germline V gene encodes CDR1 SGHKS and CDR2 YYEKEE (reference sequence). Germline trimming cut 4 bases from V and 3 bases from J; bases unmatched to any gene: 12. DNA for the CDR3: TGTGCCAGCAGCCCCGGGACAGTCAACGTGAAAGAGACCCAGTACTTC. It translates to CASSPGTVNVKETQYF.

The J gene is TRBJ1-2, the V gene TRBV5-4, with D perhaps matching TRBD1 (6 bases). V lost 0 bases, J lost 10 bases, and 16 bases lay in between. The germline V gene has CDR1 SGHNT and CDR2 YYREEE (reference sequence). The CDR3 is 14 amino acids. CDR3 loop: CASSLESAGADYTF. CDR3 nucleotide sequence: TGTGCCAGCAGCTTGGAGAGCGCAGGGGCGGACTACACCTTC.

V gene TRBV5-4 combines with J gene TRBJ2-7, with D possibly matching TRBD2 (5 bases). Germline V gene lookup returns CDR1 SGHNT and CDR2 YYREEE (reference sequence). The V and J ends lost 0 bases and 0 bases respectively, with 10 bases between them. The CDR3 is 15 amino acids. CDR3 in DNA: TGTGCCAGCAGCTTGGGAGGACTTGGCTCCTACGAGCAGTACTTC. This gives the protein CASSLGGLGSYEQYF.

This clone was recorded a few times. A read error may account for a junction end that differs from germline. In DNA form, the CDR3 reads TGTTCCAGCAGCTTATCGGGACAGTTCCTTACTGAAGCTTTCTTT. As protein: CSSSLSGQFLTEAFF. This rearrangement joins TRBV7-9 to TRBJ1-1; 7 bases agree with TRBD1. CDR1 and CDR2 (germline): SEHNR, FQNEAQ (reference sequence). The CDR3 is 15 residues long.

The chain uses TRBV30 and TRBJ1-1, with TRBD1 as a possible D gene (6 bases). The CDR3 spans 15 residues. CDR1 is GTSNPN, CDR2 SVGIG, per germline (reference sequence). Trimming left V 0 bases short and J 0 bases short, with 11 bases between. CDR3 residues: CAWSVPGTLNTEAFF. For the CDR3, the DNA is TGTGCCTGGAGTGTACCGGGGACACTGAACACTGAAGCTTTCTTT.

The chain joins TRBV30 to TRBJ2-5; TRBD2 matches at 10 bases. The germline V gene has CDR1 GTSNPN and CDR2 SVGIG (reference sequence). V was clipped by 2 bases and J by 2 bases; unmatched bases: 14. The CDR3 totals 18 residues. The CDR3 sequence: CAWSRGYRLAGEQETQYF. In nucleotides, the CDR3 is TGTGCCTGGAGTCGAGGGTATCGGCTAGCGGGGGAACAAGAGACCCAGTACTTC.

The rearrangement uses TRBV6-6 and TRBJ2-7; 11 bases match TRBD2. The CDR3 is 15 amino acids. Losses at the gene ends were 2 bases for V and 0 bases for J; bases not matched to a gene: 0. The V gene's germline CDR1 is MNHNY and CDR2 SVGAGI (reference sequence). The CDR3 sequence is CASSYGTSGSYEQYF. Written as DNA, the CDR3 is TGTGCCAGCAGTTACGGGACTAGCGGCTCCTACGAGCAGTACTTC.

This clone was recorded only once. This rearrangement joins TRBV19 to TRBJ1-2, with a possible D match to TRBD1 (5 bases). This CDR3 region has 14 residues. The V and J ends lost 8 bases and 6 bases respectively, with 19 bases between them. Germline CDR1 reads LNHDA; CDR2 reads SQIVND (reference sequence). CDR3 loop: CASQPGPQGHGYTF. Written as DNA, the CDR3 is TGTGCCAGTCAGCCTGGGCCTCAGGGCCATGGCTACACCTTC.

This clone appeared a few times. This chain uses TRBV4-3 with TRBJ1-6; maybe TRBD1 (6 bases). V lost 0 bases and J 0 bases, leaving 12 bases between the germline ends. The CDR3 has 18 amino acids. Germline CDR1 is LGHNA and CDR2 is YSLEER. CDR3: CASSQDQGQSSYNSPLHF. As DNA, the CDR3 is TGCGCCAGCAGCCAAGATCAGGGGCAGAGCTCCTATAATTCACCCCTCCACTTT.

The V call is TRBV7-2, the J call TRBJ2-7; D unclear. With 5 bases removed from V and 0 bases from J, the gap between germline ends came to 8 bases. CDR3 length: 13 residues. Per germline, CDR1 SGHTA and CDR2 FQGNSA. CDR3 in amino acids: CASSPLSSYEQYF. For the CDR3, the DNA is TGTGCCAGCAGCCCCCTTAGCTCCTACGAGCAGTACTTC.

The rearrangement uses TRBV19 and TRBJ2-1; 11 bases map to TRBD2. This CDR3 spans 17 amino acids. CDR1 and CDR2 from the germline V gene are LNHDA and SQIVND (reference sequence). After removal of 5 bases from V and 1 base from J, the junction contained 7 bases not matched to a gene. CDR3 DNA sequence: TGTGCCAGTAGTGAAGTAGCGGGGGGGCGTTCCTACAATGAGCAGTTCTTC. Translation gives CASSEVAGGRSYNEQFF.

V usage is TRBV7-2 and J usage is TRBJ2-1; possible D gene TRBD2, 5 bases. Trimming shortened V by 1 base and J by 10 bases, and 8 bases separated the two germline ends. The CDR3 contains 12 residues. Germline V gene sequence: CDR1 SGHTA, CDR2 FQGNSA. The CDR3 DNA follows: TGTGCCAGCAGCTTAGTCGAGGGCGAGCAGTTCTTC. This translates into CASSLVEGEQFF.